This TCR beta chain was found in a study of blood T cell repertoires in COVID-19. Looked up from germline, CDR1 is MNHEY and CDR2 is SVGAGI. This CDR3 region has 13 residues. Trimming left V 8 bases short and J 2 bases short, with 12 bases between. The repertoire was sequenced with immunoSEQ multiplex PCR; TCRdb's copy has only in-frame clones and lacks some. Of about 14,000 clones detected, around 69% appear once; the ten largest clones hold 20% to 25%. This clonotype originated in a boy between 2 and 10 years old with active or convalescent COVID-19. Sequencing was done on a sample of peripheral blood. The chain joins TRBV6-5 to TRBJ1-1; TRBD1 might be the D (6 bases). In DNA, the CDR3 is TGTGCCAGCGGACCGGACAGAAACACTGAAGCTTTCTTT. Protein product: CASGPDRNTEAFF.